The table lists the clone carrying this T cell receptor beta chain with a few counts. This sample stems from a study of CD8+CD57+ T cells in acquired aplastic anemia. About the research overall: Yields of DNA that came from sorted CD4+ and CD8+ cells averaged roughly 3.3 ug.

TCR beta VDJ and CDR3 were profiled, and genomic DNA was the template. One entry per CDR3 protein, called by TCRdb with MiXCR from the reads. The table includes some 130,000 distinct CDR3 sequences, 48% detected once. Specimen: sorted CD4+, CD8+, or CD8+CD57+ T cells (not recorded which) from PBMCs. The sequence was obtained from a human donor in good health, serving as a control.

CDR3 amino acids: CASSPRTKGRQYF. The DNA for the CDR3 is TGTGCCAGCAGCCCCAGGACAAAGGGAAGGCAGTACTTC. The chain combines TRBV7-2 with TRBJ2-7, with TRBD1 as a possible D gene (5 bases). The CDR3 consists of 13 residues. Trimming removed 5 bases from V and 9 bases from J, with 17 bases in between. The germline V gene has CDR1 SGHTA and CDR2 FQGNSA.